The 11 T cell receptor beta chains presented below share a single source sample, sequenced in a study of shared clonotypes between healthy human individuals. Generated by immunoSEQ multiplex PCR, the TCRdb table keeps only in-frame clones and is missing some. The sample holds hundreds of thousands of clones, roughly 91% seen once. Specimen: memory CD8+ T cells sorted from blood. Subset indicated: CD45RO+ cells pooled with CCR7-negative TemRA cells. These receptors were taken from a young man in good health.

This chain connects TRBV10-3 to TRBJ2-7; a possible D gene is TRBD2 (5 bases). This CDR3 is built from 15 residues. CDR1 is ENHRY, CDR2 SYGVKD, per germline. Deletions cut 2 bases from V and 2 bases from J, with 13 bases between. The CDR3 sequence is CAISEPGDFAYEQYF. As DNA, the CDR3 is TGTGCCATCAGTGAGCCCGGGGATTTTGCCTACGAGCAGTACTTC.

The chain recombines TRBV7-9 with TRBJ1-6, with a possible D match to TRBD1 (5 bases). Germline CDR1 SEHNR, CDR2 FQNEAQ (reference sequence). With 1 base removed from V and 11 bases from J, the gap between germline ends came to 15 bases. The CDR3 sequence is 15 residues long. CDR3 amino acids: CASSLVGPSGTPLHF. The CDR3 nucleotides are TGTGCCAGCAGCTTAGTGGGACCCTCCGGGACACCCCTCCACTTT.

This chain joins TRBV18 and TRBJ2-5, with D unclear. The DNA matches TRBJ2-7 better at its end, which makes the J call doubtful. Germline V lookup: CDR1 KGHSH, CDR2 LQKENI. The CDR3 is made up of 16 amino acids. The CDR3, as DNA: TGTGCCAGCTCACCACCGGACCGGGTGTCCCCCTACGAGCAGTACTTC. It translates to CASSPPDRVSPYEQYF.

The rearrangement links TRBV6-6 to TRBJ2-3; 7 positions match TRBD1. The CDR3 is 15 residues long. Trimming at V came to 6 bases and at J to 8 bases, leaving 14 bases not matched to a gene. The germline V gene encodes CDR1 MNHNY and CDR2 SVGAGI (reference sequence). The DNA for the CDR3 is TGTGCCAGCAGACCTCGAGAGGGCCGACAGGGTACGCAGTATTTT. Protein sequence: CASRPREGRQGTQYF.

This chain links TRBV9 with TRBJ2-7; perhaps TRBD1 as D (5 bases). V lost 3 bases and J lost 2, with 12 bases in between. CDR1 and CDR2 from the germline V gene are SGDLS and YYNGEE. CDR3 length equals 14 residues. CDR3 in DNA: TGTGCCAGCAGCGGGGGCACGATCCCCTACGAGCAGTACTTC. It translates to CASSGGTIPYEQYF.

This clone is a singleton in its sample. The chain combines TRBV5-1 with TRBJ2-1; D may be TRBD2 (6 bases). Per the germline V gene, CDR1 is SGHRS and CDR2 is YFSETQ. V dropped 4 bases and J dropped 6 bases, with 17 bases sitting between them. The length of the CDR3 is 15 residues. In nucleotides, the CDR3 is TGCGCCAGCAGCCCCCGGACTATCTCAGGCAATGAGCAGTTCTTC. Its protein product is CASSPRTISGNEQFF.

This sequence joins TRBV13 and TRBJ2-5; possibly TRBD2 for D (5 bases). The CDR3 covers 13 residues. Looked up from germline, CDR1 is PRHDT and CDR2 is FYEKMQ (reference sequence). The V gene lost 5 bases and the J gene lost 5 bases, with 12 bases spanning the gap. The CDR3 coding sequence is TGTGCCAGCAGCATCGGACTGGGGGAGACCCAGTACTTC. Translation: CASSIGLGETQYF.

The CDR3 region has the DNA TGTGCCAGCTCACCATGGGTATGGGGCACTGAAGCTTTCTTT. Encoded protein: CASSPWVWGTEAFF. This rearrangement joins TRBV18 to TRBJ1-1; the D is unclear. Germline-derived CDR1 and CDR2 are KGHSH and LQKENI. This CDR3 is 14 amino acids long. V gave up 2 bases and J gave up 4 bases, with 11 bases separating them.

The V and J genes are TRBV27 and TRBJ2-3, with TRBD1 matching over 8 bases. Germline CDR1 MNHEY, CDR2 SMNVEV (reference sequence). V dropped 7 bases and J dropped 2; count of bases not matched to a gene: 11. There are 16 residues in the CDR3. For the CDR3, the DNA is TGTGCCAGCAATACCTGGGACAGGTGGGACACAGATACGCAGTATTTT. Translating gives CASNTWDRWDTDTQYF.

The V and J genes are TRBV5-8 and TRBJ2-3; perhaps D is TRBD1 or TRBD2 (5 bases each). V dropped 0 bases and J dropped 5 bases, with 7 bases sitting between them. CDR3 size: 13 residues. Per germline, CDR1 SGHTS and CDR2 YDEGEE. CDR3: CASSLGDVDTQYF. The CDR3 nucleotides read TGTGCCAGCAGCTTGGGGGACGTAGATACGCAGTATTTT. The full variable domain, in which reference TRBV5-8 and TRBJ2-3 provide the parts outside the CDR3, is EAGVTQSPTHLIKTRGQQATLRCSPISGHTSVYWYQQALGLGLQFLLWYDEGEERNRGNFPPRFSGRQFPNYSSELNVNALELEDSALYLCASSLGDVDTQYFGPGTRLTVL.

This chain uses TRBV4-1 with TRBJ2-4, with unresolved D. The CDR3 is 17 residues long. Trimming removed 6 bases at V and 0 bases at J, with 18 bases between. Germline lookup yields CDR1 MGHRA and CDR2 YSYEKL. The CDR3 here is CASSPWEKHLAKNIQYF. Written as DNA, the CDR3 is TGCGCCAGCAGTCCCTGGGAAAAACACCTAGCCAAAAACATTCAGTACTTC.